These T cell receptor beta chains were read from a single sample in a study of patients and donors after allogeneic stem cell transplantation. TCRdb re-called the RT-PCR reads through MiXCR, storing one row per CDR3 protein. This table has hundreds of thousands of distinct CDR3 sequences, 35% to 45% appearing once. Sequenced sample: blood, either unsorted or a sorted T cell fraction (not recorded which). These receptors originate from a human donor who was either an allogeneic HSCT recipient or a stem cell or donor lymphocyte infusion donor (not recorded which). It is not recorded whose cells these are; they may come from a transplant donor. The CDR3 runs from the conserved cysteine through the conserved F or W. D genes are given only for firm matches. The size of a clone is reported for some rows only, either as once, few or many, or as a class for expanded clones.

clone size: .; D gene: .; J gene: TRBJ2-1; V gene: TRBV4-2; CDR3 protein: CASSQTGPYNEQFF; CDR3 DNA: TGTGCCAGCAGCCAAACCGGGCCGTACAATGAGCAGTTCTTC
clone size: few; D gene: TRBD1; J gene: TRBJ1-1; V gene: TRBV2; CDR3 protein: CASRPRQGATEAFF; CDR3 DNA: TGTGCCAGCAGACCGAGACAGGGGGCCACTGAAGCTTTCTTT
clone size: .; D gene: TRBD1; J gene: TRBJ1-6; V gene: TRBV5-1; CDR3 protein: CASSLFIGSGQGGRSYNSPLHF; CDR3 DNA: TGCGCCAGCAGCTTGTTTATCGGCTCGGGACAGGGGGGAAGGTCCTATAATTCACCCCTCCACTTT
clone size: once; D gene: .; J gene: TRBJ1-6; V gene: TRBV6-5; CDR3 protein: CASSRQPTGNSPLHF; CDR3 DNA: TGTGCCAGCAGCCGTCAGCCCACTGGTAATTCACCCCTCCACTTT
clone size: .; D gene: TRBD1; J gene: TRBJ1-2; V gene: TRBV6-5; CDR3 protein: CASTQGGRRGYGYTF; CDR3 DNA: TGTGCCAGCACCCAAGGGGGCCGCAGGGGCTATGGCTACACCTTC
clone size: .; D gene: .; J gene: TRBJ1-3; V gene: TRBV12-3/TRBV12-4; CDR3 protein: CASTHPGGNTIYF; CDR3 DNA: TGTGCCAGCACCCACCCGGGGGGAAACACCATATATTTT
clone size: .; D gene: .; J gene: TRBJ1-6; V gene: TRBV4-1; CDR3 protein: CASSHPMGGSPLHF; CDR3 DNA: TGCGCCAGCAGCCATCCTATGGGTGGATCACCCCTCCACTTT
clone size: .; D gene: .; J gene: TRBJ1-2; V gene: TRBV12-3/TRBV12-4; CDR3 protein: CASSGQLYGYTF; CDR3 DNA: TGTGCCAGCAGCGGACAGCTCTATGGCTACACCTTC
clone size: .; D gene: TRBD1; J gene: TRBJ1-5; V gene: TRBV20-1; CDR3 protein: CSARTGYQPQHF; CDR3 DNA: TGCAGTGCTCGGACAGGATATCAGCCCCAGCATTTT
clone size: .; D gene: TRBD2; J gene: TRBJ2-7; V gene: TRBV28; CDR3 protein: CASSLSGTEYEQYF; CDR3 DNA: TGTGCCAGCAGTTTAAGCGGGACGGAATACGAGCAGTACTTC
clone size: .; D gene: TRBD2; J gene: TRBJ2-3; V gene: TRBV10-3; CDR3 protein: CAISLAGSTDTQYF; CDR3 DNA: TGTGCCATCAGCTTAGCGGGGAGCACAGATACGCAGTATTTT
clone size: .; D gene: TRBD1; J gene: TRBJ2-5; V gene: TRBV15; CDR3 protein: CATSPQGQETQYF; CDR3 DNA: TGTGCCACCAGCCCACAGGGGCAAGAGACCCAGTACTTC
clone size: .; D gene: .; J gene: TRBJ1-1; V gene: TRBV7-2; CDR3 protein: CASSFSGVGTEAFF; CDR3 DNA: TGTGCCAGCAGCTTCTCCGGGGTGGGCACTGAAGCTTTCTTT
clone size: .; D gene: .; J gene: TRBJ2-7; V gene: TRBV20-1; CDR3 protein: CSAPGTNSYEQYF; CDR3 DNA: TGCAGTGCGCCCGGGACGAACTCCTACGAGCAGTACTTC
clone size: few; D gene: .; J gene: TRBJ1-1; V gene: TRBV5-1; CDR3 protein: CASSLMSGSNTEAFF; CDR3 DNA: TGCGCCAGCAGCTTGATGTCGGGGTCAAACACTGAAGCTTTCTTT
clone size: .; D gene: .; J gene: TRBJ1-1; V gene: TRBV7-6; CDR3 protein: CASSYFVNTEAFF; CDR3 DNA: TGTGCCAGCAGCTATTTTGTGAACACTGAAGCTTTCTTT
clone size: few; D gene: .; J gene: TRBJ1-2; V gene: TRBV19; CDR3 protein: CASSIERGSYYGYTF; CDR3 DNA: TGTGCCAGTAGTATAGAAAGGGGCAGCTACTATGGCTACACCTTC
clone size: few; D gene: .; J gene: TRBJ2-2; V gene: TRBV2; CDR3 protein: CASKRDPPNTGELFF; CDR3 DNA: TGTGCCAGTAAGAGGGATCCCCCGAACACCGGGGAGCTGTTTTTT
clone size: .; D gene: .; J gene: TRBJ2-3; V gene: TRBV12-3/TRBV12-4; CDR3 protein: CASTLLASRPDTQYF; CDR3 DNA: TGTGCCAGCACCCTACTAGCCTCGAGACCAGATACGCAGTATTTT
clone size: .; D gene: TRBD1; J gene: TRBJ1-2; V gene: TRBV18; CDR3 protein: CASSPDRVRNGYTF; CDR3 DNA: TGTGCCAGCTCACCAGACAGGGTGCGGAATGGCTACACCTTC
clone size: .; D gene: .; J gene: TRBJ1-1; V gene: TRBV4-2; CDR3 protein: CASSQRYAWNTEAFF; CDR3 DNA: TGTGCCAGCAGCCAACGGTACGCCTGGAACACTGAAGCTTTCTTT
clone size: .; D gene: .; J gene: TRBJ1-1; V gene: TRBV28; CDR3 protein: CASSSAGSAEAFF; CDR3 DNA: TGTGCCAGCAGTTCCGCAGGGTCGGCTGAAGCTTTCTTT
clone size: .; D gene: .; J gene: TRBJ2-3; V gene: TRBV12-3/TRBV12-4; CDR3 protein: CASNLGGPGDTQYF; CDR3 DNA: TGTGCCAGCAACCTGGGGGGGCCGGGGGATACGCAGTATTTT
clone size: few; D gene: .; J gene: TRBJ1-2; V gene: TRBV4-3; CDR3 protein: CASSQDLAGRYGYTF; CDR3 DNA: TGCGCCAGCAGCCAAGATCTCGCAGGCCGCTATGGCTACACCTTC
clone size: .; D gene: TRBD2; J gene: TRBJ2-3; V gene: TRBV7-2; CDR3 protein: CASTTSGGSWDTQYF; CDR3 DNA: TGTGCCAGCACCACTAGCGGGGGGTCATGGGATACGCAGTATTTT